The rows below give T cell receptor beta chains drawn from one sample of a study of cytomegalovirus exposure and HLA in healthy donors. Clones were sequenced by immunoSEQ multiplex PCR, and TCRdb holds only the in-frame ones, with some missing. In the table there are under 150,000 clones, about 74% of which are singletons. Sequenced: PBMCs. The source is a man in his thirties or forties in good health and CMV-seronegative. CDR3s include the opening cysteine and the closing phenylalanine or tryptophan. Some rows mark clone size as missing; the rest say once, few, many or name a class of expanded clone.

clone_size,v_call,cdr3_length,j_call,cdr3_aa
.,TRBV4-1,18,TRBJ2-3,CASSQDPPTSSRTDTQYF
few,TRBV5-1,17,TRBJ1-3,CASSLLERTSSGNTIYF
once,TRBV2,14,TRBJ1-1,CASSDPGRGQEAFF
.,TRBV19,13,TRBJ1-4,CASSTRQGEKLFF
.,TRBV30,14,TRBJ1-1,CAWSDEGRGTEAFF
.,TRBV5-6,16,TRBJ1-4,CASSSPTGAGNEKLFF
.,TRBV28,15,TRBJ2-7,CASSLLAGGEGEQYF
.,TRBV6-6,14,TRBJ1-2,CASSPTDSYYGYTF
.,TRBV15,15,TRBJ2-7,CATSREGTGTDEQYF
once,TRBV29-1,14,TRBJ2-4,CSVEEGGSKNIQYF